The clone carrying this T cell receptor beta chain was seen ten or more times. What it binds is unknown. These data come from a study of breast tumors, draining lymph nodes, adjacent tissues. TCRdb fed the multiplex PCR reads into MiXCR, producing one record per CDR3 protein. The repertoire has about 230,000 distinct CDR3 sequences, 32% of them found once; the top ten carry 1.1% to 1.5%. Germline CDR1 reads SGHAT; CDR2 reads FQNNGV. The V gene lost 4 bases and the J gene lost 5 bases, with 11 bases spanning the gap. This CDR3 has 13 residues. Samples came from axillary lymph nodes draining the breast cancer. Study-level points and caveats: The data were judged consistent with most tumor T cells coming from lymph node and expanding in tumor.

The V and J genes are TRBV11-2 and TRBJ2-5, with D unresolved. The sequenced sample consisted of axillary lymph node tissue. The origin of this receptor is a female donor with breast cancer. Some clones in this sample may be carry-over from other donors' samples. The chain's CDR3 is CASSSSLRETQYF. CDR3 nucleotide sequence: TGTGCCAGCAGCTCCTCCCTGAGGGAGACCCAGTACTTC.